This T cell receptor (beta chain) is from a study of blood T cell repertoires in COVID-19. Overall study: COVID-19 samples, acute and convalescent, were from the United States, Italy and Spain. The analysed material was cDNA or gDNA that came from T cells, B-cell-depleted T cells, or PBMCs.

The CDR3 has 17 amino acids. In the original analysis: The assay estimated nucleated cells by amplifying reference gene primers. Libraries were prepared by immunoSEQ multiplex PCR; TCRdb keeps only in-frame clonotypes and omits some of them. The DNA was the basis for D and trimming; V, J and clone size are from that table. The sample has fewer than 300,000 clones; approximately 80% are singletons. This chain links TRBV12-2 with TRBJ2-2; TRBD2, as called in the table, went unchecked against the DNA. TRBV12-2 is a pseudogene segment. This receptor was identified in a human donor in a cohort sampled during active COVID-19. Sequences were obtained from peripheral blood. CDR3 sequence reads: CASRLANGTSVPGELFF. CDR3 nucleotides: TGTGCAAGTCGCTTAGCAAACGGGACTAGTGTTCCCGGGGAGCTGTTTTTT.